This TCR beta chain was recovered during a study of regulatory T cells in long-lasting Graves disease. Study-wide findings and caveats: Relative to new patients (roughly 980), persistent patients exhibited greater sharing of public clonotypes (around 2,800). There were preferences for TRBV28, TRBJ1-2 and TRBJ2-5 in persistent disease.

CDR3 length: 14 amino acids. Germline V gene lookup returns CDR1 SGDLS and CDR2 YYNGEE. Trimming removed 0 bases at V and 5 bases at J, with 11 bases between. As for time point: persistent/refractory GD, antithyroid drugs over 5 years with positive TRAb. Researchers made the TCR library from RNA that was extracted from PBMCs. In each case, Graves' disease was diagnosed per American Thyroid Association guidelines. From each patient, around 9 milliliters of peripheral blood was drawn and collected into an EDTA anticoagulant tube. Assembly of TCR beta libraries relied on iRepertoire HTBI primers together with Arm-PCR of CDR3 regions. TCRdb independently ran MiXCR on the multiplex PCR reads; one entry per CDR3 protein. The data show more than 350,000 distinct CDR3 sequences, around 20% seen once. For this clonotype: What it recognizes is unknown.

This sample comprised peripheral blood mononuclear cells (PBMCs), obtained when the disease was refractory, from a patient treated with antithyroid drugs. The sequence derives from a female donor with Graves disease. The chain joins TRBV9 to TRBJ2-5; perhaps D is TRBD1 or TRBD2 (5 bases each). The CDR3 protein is CASSVDGAQETQYF. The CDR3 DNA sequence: TGTGCCAGCAGCGTAGACGGGGCGCAGGAGACCCAGTACTTC.